The entry below gives a single T cell receptor (beta chain) sequence along with its context. What antigen it recognizes has not been identified. Base qualities are not recorded, but no much larger clone differs from it by a single base. The data derive from a study of T cell responses to AZD1222 COVID-19 vaccine (dated by TCRdb to 2020 to 2023). For the wider study: AZD1222 recipients with second doses at about 4 weeks or about 12 weeks were pooled, because spike-specific TCR depth and breadth did not differ between schedules. Enrollment into the trials was organized by age into subgroups of 18-55, 56-69 and 70-plus years, and those subgroups contained roughly 150, 30 and 60 TCR-sequenced participants, respectively. TCR sequencing was performed for 230 to 250 trial participants, of whom roughly 200 were given two doses of AZD1222 and approximately 25 were given two doses of MenACWY control vaccine.

What the work shows at the level of the full study, not this receptor alone: Conclusions about previously exposed vaccinees were limited because only six or seven AZD1222 recipients were SARS-CoV-2 seropositive at baseline. Because no day 14 peak-response samples were available, the repertoires could be characterized only after the peak T cell response. Most participants were white British and females outnumbered males, and the authors suggested that clonal diversity may have been underestimated. After two AZD1222 doses, spike-specific TCR breadth and depth were significantly higher than at day 0 and than in MenACWY recipients. CD4 TCRs associated with the vaccine covered the entire spike protein, and the dominant responses were in regions 160-218 and 743-854. The 56-69-year group was small, and its depth increase did not reach significance, likely because of low power. Reportedly, almost half of the unique spike-specific TCRs recognized epitopes lying outside the regions that are mutated in the B.1.351 and B.1.1.7 variants.

Per the publication, the time point label means: baseline before first vaccination. Samples from vaccinated people were obtained from the UK trials COV001 and COV002, which included a single-blind randomized controlled phase 2/3 trial of AZD1222 (ChAdOx1 nCoV-19) in healthy adults. Trial participant PBMC samples were collected at day 0 and day 28 after the second dose for TCRbeta chain sequencing. The CDR3 regions of human TCRbeta chains were analyzed by immunosequencing. In the authors' own workflow: Repertoire TCRs were checked for matches against a reference library of SARS-CoV-2-specific TCRs that had been generated using the MIRA antigen-specificity platform. Breadth was defined as the fraction of unique TCRs that were SARS-CoV-2-associated, and depth was defined as the fraction of total T cells that were SARS-CoV-2-associated. Using the MIRA data, every spike-specific TCR was mapped to the spike region that the TCR reacted to and assigned to either a CD4 or a CD8 class. Log10-transformed breadth and depth values were compared by one-way ANOVA with Sidak's multiple comparisons tests. As stored in TCRdb, this immuneACCESS dataset retains in-frame rearrangements with V and J assigned. A fraction of the clones does not appear; measured against another copy, unresolved V genes explain less than half of the discrepancy, and the remainder lacks a known reason. D and trimming come from the DNA, and the V and J calls and clone size come from that table. The sample yields roughly 100,000 clones; less than 90% were counted once. The ten most abundant clones make up 3.7% of the sample.

Trimming costs V 5 bases and J 0 bases, and their ends lie 14 bases apart. CDR1 and CDR2 are drawn from the germline V gene: SGHVS, FNYEAQ. Its CDR3 holds 16 amino acids, cysteine through phenylalanine. This entry keeps only the CDR3 DNA: 48 bases, framed from base 1. Here the chain combines TRBV7-6 and TRBJ1-3; the D gene lacks a confident call. This clonotype was sampled from an adult in good health. This specimen was peripheral blood, taken on day 0 of AZD1222 vaccination. The DNA sequence follows: TGTGCCAGCAGCACCCGGACGGACCCCTCTGGAAACACCATATATTTT. Its translation is CASSTRTDPSGNTIYF.